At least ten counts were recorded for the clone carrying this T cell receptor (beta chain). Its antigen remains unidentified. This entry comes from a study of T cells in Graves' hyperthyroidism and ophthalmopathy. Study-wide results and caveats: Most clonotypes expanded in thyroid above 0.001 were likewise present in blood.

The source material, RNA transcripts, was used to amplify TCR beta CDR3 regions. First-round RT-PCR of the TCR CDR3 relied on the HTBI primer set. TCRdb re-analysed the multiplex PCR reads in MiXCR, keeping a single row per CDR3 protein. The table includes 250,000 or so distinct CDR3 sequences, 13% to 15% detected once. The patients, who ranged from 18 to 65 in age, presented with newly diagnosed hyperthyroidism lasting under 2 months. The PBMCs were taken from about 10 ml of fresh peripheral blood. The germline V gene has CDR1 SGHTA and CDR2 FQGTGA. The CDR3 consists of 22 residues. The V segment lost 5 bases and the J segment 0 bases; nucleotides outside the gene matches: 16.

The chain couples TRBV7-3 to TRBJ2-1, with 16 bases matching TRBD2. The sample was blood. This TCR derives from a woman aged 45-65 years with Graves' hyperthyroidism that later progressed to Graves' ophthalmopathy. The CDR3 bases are TGTGCCAGCAGCGAAACCGGGACTAGCGGGGGGGCCCTTTTTAGCTCCTACAATGAGCAGTTCTTC. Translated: CASSETGTSGGALFSSYNEQFF.